This T cell receptor (beta chain) stems from a study of shared clonotypes between healthy human individuals. Study as a whole: The cohort had a couple of women and a few men, ages 18 to 49.

CD45RO-negative, CCR7-positively selected cells formed the naive CD8 fraction, excluding terminally differentiated effector memory CD45RA+ cells. Per germline, CDR1 MDHEN and CDR2 SYDVKM. This CDR3 contains 14 residues. Germline trimming cut 6 bases from V and 5 bases from J; bases unmatched to any gene: 5. Per the authors' pipeline: Without quality scores, immunoSEQ junctional reads could not be filtered like full-length reads. TCRdb keeps only in-frame clones here, not all; method: immunoSEQ multiplex PCR. Clone size and the V and J calls come from that table; the DNA yielded D and trimming. This table has under 700,000 clones, 90% to 95% appearing once.

The sequencing sample was made of naive CD8+ T cells sorted from blood. V and J are TRBV28 and TRBJ1-5; 9 bases are a match to TRBD1. The TCR was taken from a woman aged 25 to 39 in good health. The CDR3 is CASRPGTGHQPQHF. The CDR3 nucleotides read TGTGCCAGCAGGCCAGGGACAGGGCATCAGCCCCAGCATTTT.